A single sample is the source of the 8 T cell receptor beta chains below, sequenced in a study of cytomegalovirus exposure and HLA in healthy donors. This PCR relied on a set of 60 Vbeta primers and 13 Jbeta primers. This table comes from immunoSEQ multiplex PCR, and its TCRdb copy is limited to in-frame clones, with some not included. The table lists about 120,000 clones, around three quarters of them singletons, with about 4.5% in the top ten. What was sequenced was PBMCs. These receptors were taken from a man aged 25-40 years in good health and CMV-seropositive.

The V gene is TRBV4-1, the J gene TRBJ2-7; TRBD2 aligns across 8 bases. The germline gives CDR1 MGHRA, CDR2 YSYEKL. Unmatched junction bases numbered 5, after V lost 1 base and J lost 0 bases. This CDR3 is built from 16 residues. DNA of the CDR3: TGCGCCAGCAGCCAAGTATATAGCGGGATCTCCTACGAGCAGTACTTC. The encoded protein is CASSQVYSGISYEQYF.

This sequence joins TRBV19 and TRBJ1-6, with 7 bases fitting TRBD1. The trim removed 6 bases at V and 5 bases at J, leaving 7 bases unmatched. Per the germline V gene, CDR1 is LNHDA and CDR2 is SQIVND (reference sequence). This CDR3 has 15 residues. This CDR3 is CASRRQGENNSPLHF. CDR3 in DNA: TGTGCCAGTAGGAGGCAGGGGGAGAATAATTCACCCCTCCACTTT.

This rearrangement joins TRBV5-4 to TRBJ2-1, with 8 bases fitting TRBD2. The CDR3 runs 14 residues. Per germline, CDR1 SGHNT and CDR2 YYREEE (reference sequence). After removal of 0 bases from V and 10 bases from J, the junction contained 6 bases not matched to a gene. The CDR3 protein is CASSLAGGIGEQFF. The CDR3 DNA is TGTGCCAGCAGCTTGGCGGGGGGGATAGGGGAGCAGTTCTTC. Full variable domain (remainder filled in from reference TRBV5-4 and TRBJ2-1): ETGVTQSPTHLIKTRGQQVTLRCSSQSGHNTVSWYQQALGQGPQFIFQYYREEENGRGNFPPRFSGLQFPNYSSELNVNALELDDSALYLCASSLAGGIGEQFFGPGTRLTVL.

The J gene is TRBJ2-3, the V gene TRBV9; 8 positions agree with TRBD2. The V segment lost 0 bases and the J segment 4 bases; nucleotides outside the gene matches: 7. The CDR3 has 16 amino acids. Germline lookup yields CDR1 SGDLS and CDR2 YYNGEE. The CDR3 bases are TGTGCCAGCAGCGTAGTGGTCGGGGGGGGAGCAGATACGCAGTATTTT. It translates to CASSVVVGGGADTQYF. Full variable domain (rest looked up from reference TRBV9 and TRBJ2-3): DSGVTQTPKHLITATGQRVTLRCSPRSGDLSVYWYQQSLDQGLQFLIQYYNGEERAKGNILERFSAQQFPDLHSELNLSSLELGDSALYFCASSVVVGGGADTQYFGPGTRLTVL.

The CDR3 sequence: CASSTPGTVNTGELFF. The CDR3 DNA is TGTGCCAGCAGCACGCCCGGGACAGTAAACACCGGGGAGCTGTTTTTT. The chain employs TRBV11-2 and TRBJ2-2, with 7 nucleotides matching TRBD1. Per the germline V gene, CDR1 is SGHAT and CDR2 is FQNNGV. This CDR3 contains 16 residues. The J segment lost 2 bases and the V segment lost 5 bases, leaving 8 bases of the junction unmatched.

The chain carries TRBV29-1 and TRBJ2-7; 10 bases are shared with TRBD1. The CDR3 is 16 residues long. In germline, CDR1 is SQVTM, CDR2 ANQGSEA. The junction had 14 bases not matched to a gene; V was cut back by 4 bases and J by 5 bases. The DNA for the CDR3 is TGCAGCGTTGTTGGCGGGAGAGCCGGGACAGGGGACGAGCAGTACTTC. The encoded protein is CSVVGGRAGTGDEQYF.

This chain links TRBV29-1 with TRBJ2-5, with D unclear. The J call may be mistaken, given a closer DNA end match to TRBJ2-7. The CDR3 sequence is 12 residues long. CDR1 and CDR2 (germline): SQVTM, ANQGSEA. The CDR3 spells CSADDSRHEQYF. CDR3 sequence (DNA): TGCAGCGCCGATGACTCCCGCCACGAGCAGTACTTC.

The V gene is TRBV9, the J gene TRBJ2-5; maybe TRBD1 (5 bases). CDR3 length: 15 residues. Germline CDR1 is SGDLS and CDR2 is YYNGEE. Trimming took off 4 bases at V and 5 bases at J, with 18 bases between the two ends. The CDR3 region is CASSQGVTNWETQYF. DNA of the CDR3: TGTGCCAGCAGCCAAGGGGTTACAAACTGGGAGACCCAGTACTTC.